This record concerns one TCR beta chain sequence. Its target is unknown. The data were obtained in a study of cytomegalovirus exposure and HLA in healthy donors. Study overall: The roughly 120 validation repertoires used the same platform as the 600 to 750 first-cohort repertoires (as reported by a later analysis).

The study's findings and limits: Specificity of a few CMV-associated chains for CMV antigens was verified in vitro. Reports credit the classifier with highly specific, highly sensitive diagnosis of cytomegalovirus status.

Sequenced by immunoSEQ multiplex PCR; TCRdb stores in-frame clones only, minus some. The profile shows under 200,000 clones, roughly nine tenths of them singletons. Germline V lookup: CDR1 MNHNS, CDR2 SASEGT. This CDR3 region has 15 residues. Trimming left V 4 bases short and J 2 bases short, with 12 bases between. The chain couples TRBV6-1 to TRBJ2-1; D perhaps matches TRBD1 (6 bases). This TCR came from a man younger than 30 in good health and CMV-seropositive. The sample taken for sequencing was PBMCs. CDR3: CASSVRDNPYNEQFF. The CDR3 region has the DNA TGTGCCAGCAGTGTCCGGGACAACCCCTACAATGAGCAGTTCTTC.